Shown below are 12 T cell receptor beta chains from a single sample sequenced in a study of T cell responses to AZD1222 COVID-19 vaccine. Generated by immunoSEQ multiplex PCR, the TCRdb table keeps only in-frame clones and is missing some. The sample lists 250,000 to 300,000 clones, 90% to 95% seen once, with less than 0.6% in the top ten. This specimen consisted of peripheral blood, obtained 28 days after the second AZD1222 dose. These receptors were collected from an adult who received the AZD1222 COVID-19 vaccine.

This chain joins TRBV5-1 and TRBJ2-3; 13 bases align to TRBD2. V gave up 5 bases and J gave up 4 bases; unmatched junction bases: 4. Germline assignment: CDR1 SGHRS and CDR2 YFSETQ. This CDR3 is built from 15 residues. CDR3 sequence: CASSPTSGGADTQYF. In DNA form, the CDR3 reads TGCGCCAGCAGTCCCACTAGCGGGGGGGCAGATACGCAGTATTTT.

The chain uses TRBV4-1 and TRBJ1-5; D unclear. This CDR3 contains 14 residues. Germline V gene data show CDR1 as MGHRA and CDR2 as YSYEKL. The V end was cut by 3 bases, the J end by 5 bases, with 11 bases between. The CDR3 reads CASSQFPWDQPQHF. The CDR3 nucleotides read TGCGCCAGCAGCCAGTTCCCCTGGGATCAGCCCCAGCATTTT.

The rearrangement links TRBV27 to TRBJ1-2; D might be TRBD1 (5 bases). The CDR3 contains 12 residues. V lost 10 bases and J 7 bases, leaving 16 bases between the germline ends. The germline gives CDR1 MNHEY, CDR2 SMNVEV (reference sequence). CDR3: CATQGWAPGYTF. The CDR3 coding sequence is TGTGCCACCCAGGGTTGGGCTCCTGGCTACACCTTC.

The chain couples TRBV5-1 to TRBJ2-3, with TRBD2 matching 11 bases. The CDR3 is 18 residues long. Germline lookup yields CDR1 SGHRS and CDR2 YFSETQ. The V segment lost 4 bases and the J segment 4 bases; nucleotides outside the gene matches: 14. The CDR3 reads CASSRLGIAGGGSDTQYF. CDR3 coding DNA: TGCGCCAGCAGCCGGCTGGGGATAGCGGGAGGGGGATCAGATACGCAGTATTTT.

The chain combines TRBV11-2 with TRBJ2-2; D tentatively reads TRBD1 or TRBD2 (7 bases each). The CDR3 has 15 residues. From germline, CDR1 is SGHAT and CDR2 FQNNGV. V was pared by 3 bases and J by 7 bases, with 15 bases between. CDR3 residues: CASSFDREGSGELFF. Here the CDR3 DNA reads TGTGCCAGCAGCTTCGACAGGGAGGGGAGCGGGGAGCTGTTTTTT.

CDR3 amino acids: CASSITGYGYTF. CDR3 coding DNA: TGTGCCAGTAGTATTACAGGGTATGGCTACACCTTC. The chain combines TRBV19 with TRBJ1-2; maybe TRBD1 (6 bases). Trimming removed 3 bases at V and 5 bases at J, with 7 bases between. The CDR3 length is 12 residues. Germline assignment: CDR1 LNHDA and CDR2 SQIVND (reference sequence).

The genes are TRBV6-5 and TRBJ2-7; D might be TRBD2 (5 bases). Trimming removed 2 bases at V and 3 bases at J, with 11 bases between. This CDR3 has 14 amino acids. Germline CDR1 reads MNHEY; CDR2 reads SVGAGI. DNA of the CDR3: TGTGCCAGCAGTTACCGAGGGCTCAGCTACGAGCAGTACTTC. Residues: CASSYRGLSYEQYF.

This clone was recorded once. The CDR3 nucleotides are TGTGCCAGCAGCCTTGGACAGGGCCATTCAATAGGTGGCTACACCTTC. Translating it yields CASSLGQGHSIGGYTF. The chain couples TRBV5-6 to TRBJ1-2; 8 bases match TRBD1. With 4 bases clipped from V and 7 bases from J, the junction kept 15 bases outside the gene matches. The CDR3 covers 16 residues. Germline V gives CDR1 SGHDT, CDR2 YYEEEE.

This rearrangement joins TRBV28 to TRBJ1-5, with D perhaps TRBD1 (6 bases). CDR1 MDHEN and CDR2 SYDVKM come from the germline V gene. CDR3 size: 15 residues. The V end lost 5 bases, the J end lost 0 bases, and 11 bases lay between the germline ends. The chain's CDR3 is CASSPWTDSNQPQHF. The DNA for the CDR3 is TGTGCCAGCAGTCCTTGGACAGATAGCAATCAGCCCCAGCATTTT.

This chain links TRBV6-1 with TRBJ2-7; D is perhaps TRBD2 (6 bases). Germline V gene sequence: CDR1 MNHNS, CDR2 SASEGT. V was clipped by 2 bases and J by 2 bases, with 10 bases between them. The CDR3 contains 14 residues. The DNA for the CDR3 is TGTGCCAGCAGTGAATCGGGGGACCCCTACGAGCAGTACTTC. Translated, it gives CASSESGDPYEQYF.

The chain carries TRBV6-2 or TRBV6-3 and TRBJ1-5; 10 nucleotides match TRBD1. CDR3 length: 14 residues. CDR1 and CDR2 (germline): MNHEY, SVGEGT. The ends lost 4 bases at V and 6 bases at J; junction bases unmatched: 3. CDR3 sequence (DNA): TGTGCCAGCAGTTTCCGGGACAGGGGTCAGCCCCAGCATTTT. This gives the protein CASSFRDRGQPQHF.

The rearrangement joins TRBV3-1 (or the pseudogene TRBV3-2) to TRBJ2-2, with 8 bases lining up with TRBD1. The CDR3 is made up of 11 amino acids. CDR1 LGHDT and CDR2 YNNKEL come from the germline V gene (reference sequence). Written as DNA, the CDR3 is TGTGGGACAGGGTCAGCCGGGGAGCTGTTTTTT. Translated: CGTGSAGELFF.